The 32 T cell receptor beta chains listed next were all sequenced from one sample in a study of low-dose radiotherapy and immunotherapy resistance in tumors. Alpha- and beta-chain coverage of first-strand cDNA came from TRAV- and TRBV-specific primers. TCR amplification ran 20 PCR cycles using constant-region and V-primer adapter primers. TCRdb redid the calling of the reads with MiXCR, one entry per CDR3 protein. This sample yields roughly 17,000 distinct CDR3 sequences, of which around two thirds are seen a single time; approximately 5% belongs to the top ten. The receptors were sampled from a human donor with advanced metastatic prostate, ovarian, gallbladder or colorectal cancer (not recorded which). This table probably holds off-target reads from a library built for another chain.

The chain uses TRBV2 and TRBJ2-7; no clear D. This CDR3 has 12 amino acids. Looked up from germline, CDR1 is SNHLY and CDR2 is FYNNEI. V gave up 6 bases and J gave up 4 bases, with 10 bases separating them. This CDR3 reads CASRSDEYEQYF. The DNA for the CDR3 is TGTGCCAGCAGATCGGACGAATACGAGCAGTACTTC.

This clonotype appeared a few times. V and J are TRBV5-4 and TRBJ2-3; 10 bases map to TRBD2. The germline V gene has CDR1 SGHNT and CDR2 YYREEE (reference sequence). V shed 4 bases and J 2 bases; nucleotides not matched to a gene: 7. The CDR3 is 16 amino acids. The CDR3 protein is CASSQHSGGNTDTQYF. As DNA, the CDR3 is TGTGCCAGCAGCCAACATAGCGGGGGGAACACAGATACGCAGTATTTT. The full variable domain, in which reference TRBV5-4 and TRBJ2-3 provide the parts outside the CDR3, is ETGVTQSPTHLIKTRGQQVTLRCSSQSGHNTVSWYQQALGQGPQFIFQYYREEENGRGNFPPRFSGLQFPNYSSELNVNALELDDSALYLCASSQHSGGNTDTQYFGPGTRLTVL.

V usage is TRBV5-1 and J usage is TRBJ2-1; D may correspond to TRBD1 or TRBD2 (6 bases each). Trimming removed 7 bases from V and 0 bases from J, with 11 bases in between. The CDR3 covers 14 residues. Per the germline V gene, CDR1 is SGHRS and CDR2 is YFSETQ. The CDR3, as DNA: TGCGCCAGCGGGGGGCGCAGCTCCTACAATGAGCAGTTCTTC. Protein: CASGGRSSYNEQFF. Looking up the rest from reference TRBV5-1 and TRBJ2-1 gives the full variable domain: KAGVTQTPRYLIKTRGQQVTLSCSPISGHRSVSWYQQTPGQGLQFLFEYFSETQRNKGNFPGRFSGRQFSNSRSEMNVSTLELGDSALYLCASGGRSSYNEQFFGPGTRLTVL.

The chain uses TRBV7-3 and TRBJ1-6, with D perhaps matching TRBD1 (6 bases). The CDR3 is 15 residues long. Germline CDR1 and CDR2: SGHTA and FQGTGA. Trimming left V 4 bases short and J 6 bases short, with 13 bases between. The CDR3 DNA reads TGTGCCAGCAGCTCAGGGGCTTCGTTTAATTCACCCCTCCACTTT. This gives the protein CASSSGASFNSPLHF.

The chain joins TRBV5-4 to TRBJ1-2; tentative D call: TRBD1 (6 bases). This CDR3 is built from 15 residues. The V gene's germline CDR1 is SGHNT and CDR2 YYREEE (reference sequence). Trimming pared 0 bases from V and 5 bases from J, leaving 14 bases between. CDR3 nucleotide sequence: TGTGCCAGCAGCTTGGTAGGGGGGGACACATATGGCTACACCTTC. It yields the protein CASSLVGGDTYGYTF.

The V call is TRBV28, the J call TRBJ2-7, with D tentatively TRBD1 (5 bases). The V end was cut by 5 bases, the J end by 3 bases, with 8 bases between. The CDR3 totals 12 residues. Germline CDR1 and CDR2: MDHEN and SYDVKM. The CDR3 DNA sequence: TGTGCCAGCAGTAGGCAGGGCTACGAGCAGTACTTC. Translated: CASSRQGYEQYF.

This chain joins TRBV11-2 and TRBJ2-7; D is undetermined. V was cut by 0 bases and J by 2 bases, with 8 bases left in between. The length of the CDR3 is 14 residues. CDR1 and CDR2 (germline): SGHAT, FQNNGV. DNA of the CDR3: TGTGCCAGCAGCTTAGATGCGGTTACCTACGAGCAGTACTTC. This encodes CASSLDAVTYEQYF.

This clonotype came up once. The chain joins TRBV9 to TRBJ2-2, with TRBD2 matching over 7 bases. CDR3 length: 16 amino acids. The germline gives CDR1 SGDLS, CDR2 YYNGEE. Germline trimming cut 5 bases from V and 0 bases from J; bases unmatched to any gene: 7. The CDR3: CASRATGTTNTGELFF. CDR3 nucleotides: TGTGCCAGCAGGGCTACCGGGACTACGAACACCGGGGAGCTGTTTTTT.

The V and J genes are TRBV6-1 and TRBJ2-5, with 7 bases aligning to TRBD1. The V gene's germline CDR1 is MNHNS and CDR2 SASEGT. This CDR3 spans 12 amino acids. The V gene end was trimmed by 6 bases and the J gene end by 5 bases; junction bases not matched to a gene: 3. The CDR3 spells CASRRGLETQYF. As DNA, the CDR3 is TGTGCCAGCAGGAGGGGGCTGGAGACCCAGTACTTC.

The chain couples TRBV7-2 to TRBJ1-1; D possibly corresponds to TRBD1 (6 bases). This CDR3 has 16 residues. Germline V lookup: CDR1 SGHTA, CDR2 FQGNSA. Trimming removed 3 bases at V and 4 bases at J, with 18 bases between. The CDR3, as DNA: TGTGCCAGCAGCTTGCTGGGGTCGGCACAGGGCACTGAAGCTTTCTTT. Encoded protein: CASSLLGSAQGTEAFF.

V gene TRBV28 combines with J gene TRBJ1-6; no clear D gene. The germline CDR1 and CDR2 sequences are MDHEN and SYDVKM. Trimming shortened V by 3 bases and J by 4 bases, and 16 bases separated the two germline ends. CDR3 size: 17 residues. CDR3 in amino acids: CASSFRPRRIYNSPLHF. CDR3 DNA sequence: TGTGCCAGCAGTTTCCGCCCTCGCCGAATTTATAATTCACCCCTCCACTTT.

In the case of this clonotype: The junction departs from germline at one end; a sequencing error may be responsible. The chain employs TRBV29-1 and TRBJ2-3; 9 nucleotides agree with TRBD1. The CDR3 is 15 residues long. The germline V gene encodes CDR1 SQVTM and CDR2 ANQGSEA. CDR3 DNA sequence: TGCAGCGTTGGCGTCCGGACAGGGGCGGGCGGTGTGTCTTTTTTT. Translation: CSVGVRTGAGGVSFF.

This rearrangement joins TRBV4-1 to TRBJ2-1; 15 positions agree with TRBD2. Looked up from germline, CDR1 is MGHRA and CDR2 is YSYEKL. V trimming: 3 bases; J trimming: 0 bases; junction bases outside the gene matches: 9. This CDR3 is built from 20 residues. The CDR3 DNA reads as TGCGCCAGCAGCCAGGACTTCGGGACTAGCGGGAGGTCCTCCTACAATGAGCAGTTCTTC. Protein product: CASSQDFGTSGRSSYNEQFF.

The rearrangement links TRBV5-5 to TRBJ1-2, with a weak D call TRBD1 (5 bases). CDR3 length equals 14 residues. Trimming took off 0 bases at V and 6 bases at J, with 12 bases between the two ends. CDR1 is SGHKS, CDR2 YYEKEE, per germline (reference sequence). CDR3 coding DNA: TGTGCCAGCAGCTTGGGTCAGGGTCGTGATGGCTACACCTTC. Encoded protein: CASSLGQGRDGYTF.

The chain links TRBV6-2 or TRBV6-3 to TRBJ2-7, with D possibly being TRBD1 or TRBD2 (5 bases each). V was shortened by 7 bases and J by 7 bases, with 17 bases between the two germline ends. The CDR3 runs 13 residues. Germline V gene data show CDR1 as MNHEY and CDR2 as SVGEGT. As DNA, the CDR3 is TGTGCCAGCAACCCCTCGGGGACCAGGGAGCAGTACTTC. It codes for CASNPSGTREQYF.

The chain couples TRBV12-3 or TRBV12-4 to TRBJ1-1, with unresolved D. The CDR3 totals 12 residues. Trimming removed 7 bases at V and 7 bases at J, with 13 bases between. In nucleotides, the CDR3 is TGTGCCAGCACCGAATCCAAGTTTGAAGCTTTCTTT. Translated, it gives CASTESKFEAFF.

The CDR3 spells CASSLDRWGETQYF. CDR3 nucleotides: TGTGCCAGCAGCTTGGACAGGTGGGGAGAGACCCAGTACTTC. The chain recombines TRBV7-2 with TRBJ2-5; 7 positions agree with TRBD1. After removal of 3 bases from V and 4 bases from J, the junction contained 5 bases not matched to a gene. CDR1 is SGHTA, CDR2 FQGNSA, per germline. The CDR3 is 14 amino acids.

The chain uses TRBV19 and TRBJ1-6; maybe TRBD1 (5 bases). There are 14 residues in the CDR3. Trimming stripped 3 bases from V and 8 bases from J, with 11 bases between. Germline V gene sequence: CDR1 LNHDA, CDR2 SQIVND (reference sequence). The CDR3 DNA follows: TGTGCCAGTAGTATTCGGGGCTCGGATTCACCCCTCCACTTT. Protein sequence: CASSIRGSDSPLHF.

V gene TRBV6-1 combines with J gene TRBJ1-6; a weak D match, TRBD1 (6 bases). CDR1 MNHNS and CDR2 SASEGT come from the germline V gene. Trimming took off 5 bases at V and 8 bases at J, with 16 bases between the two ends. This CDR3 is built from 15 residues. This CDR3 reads CASSLIPGQDSPLHF. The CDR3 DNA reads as TGTGCCAGCAGTCTAATCCCGGGACAAGATTCACCCCTCCACTTT.

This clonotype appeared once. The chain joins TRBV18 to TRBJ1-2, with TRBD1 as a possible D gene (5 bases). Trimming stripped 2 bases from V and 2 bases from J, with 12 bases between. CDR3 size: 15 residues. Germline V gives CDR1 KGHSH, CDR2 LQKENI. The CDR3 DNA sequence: TGTGCCAGCTCACCAACCCGACAGTCCAACTATGGCTACACCTTC. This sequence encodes CASSPTRQSNYGYTF.

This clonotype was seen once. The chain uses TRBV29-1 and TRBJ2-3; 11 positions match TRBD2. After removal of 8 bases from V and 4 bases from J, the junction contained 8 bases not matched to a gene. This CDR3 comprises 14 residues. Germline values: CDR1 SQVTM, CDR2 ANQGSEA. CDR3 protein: CSLGSGGGADTQYF. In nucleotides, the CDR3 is TGCAGCCTGGGTAGCGGGGGGGGTGCAGATACGCAGTATTTT.

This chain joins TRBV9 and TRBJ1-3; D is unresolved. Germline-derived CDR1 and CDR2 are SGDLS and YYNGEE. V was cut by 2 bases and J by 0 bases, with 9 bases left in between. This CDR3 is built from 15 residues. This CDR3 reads CASSVALSSGNTIYF. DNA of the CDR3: TGTGCCAGCAGCGTTGCGCTCAGCTCTGGAAACACCATATATTTT.

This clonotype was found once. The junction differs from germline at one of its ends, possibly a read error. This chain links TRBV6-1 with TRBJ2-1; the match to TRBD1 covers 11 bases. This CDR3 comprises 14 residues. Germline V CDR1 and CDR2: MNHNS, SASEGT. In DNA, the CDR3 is TGTGCCAGCAGTGAAGTCAAGAGGGACAGGGGGTCTTCCTTC. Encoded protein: CASSEVKRDRGSSF.

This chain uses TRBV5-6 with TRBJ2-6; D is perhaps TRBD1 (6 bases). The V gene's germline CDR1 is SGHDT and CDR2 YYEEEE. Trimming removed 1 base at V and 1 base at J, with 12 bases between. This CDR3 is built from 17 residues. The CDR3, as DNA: TGTGCCAGCAGCTTGACCATTACAGGGTCTGGGGCCAACGTCCTGACTTTC. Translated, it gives CASSLTITGSGANVLTF. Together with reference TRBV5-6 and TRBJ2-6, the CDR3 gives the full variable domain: DAGVTQSPTHLIKTRGQQVTLRCSPKSGHDTVSWYQQALGQGPQFIFQYYEEEERQRGNFPDRFSGHQFPNYSSELNVNALLLGDSALYLCASSLTITGSGANVLTFGAGSRLTVL.

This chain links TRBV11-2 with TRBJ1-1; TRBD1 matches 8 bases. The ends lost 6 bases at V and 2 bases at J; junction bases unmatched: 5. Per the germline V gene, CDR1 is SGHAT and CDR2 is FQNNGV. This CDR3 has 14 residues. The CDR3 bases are TGTGCCAGCAGGGAGACAGGGGTTAACACTGAAGCTTTCTTT. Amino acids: CASRETGVNTEAFF.

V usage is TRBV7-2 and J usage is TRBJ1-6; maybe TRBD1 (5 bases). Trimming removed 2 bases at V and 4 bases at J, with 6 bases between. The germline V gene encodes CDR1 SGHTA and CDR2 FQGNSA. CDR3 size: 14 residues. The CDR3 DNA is TGTGCCAGCAGCTTACAGGGTTATAATTCACCCCTCCACTTT. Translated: CASSLQGYNSPLHF.

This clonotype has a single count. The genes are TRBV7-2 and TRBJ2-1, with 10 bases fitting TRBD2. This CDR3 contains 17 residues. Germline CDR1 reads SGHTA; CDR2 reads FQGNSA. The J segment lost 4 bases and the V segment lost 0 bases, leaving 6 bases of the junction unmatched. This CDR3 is CASSLAPSGGIYNEQFF. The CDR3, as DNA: TGTGCCAGCAGCTTAGCGCCTAGCGGGGGAATTTACAATGAGCAGTTCTTC.

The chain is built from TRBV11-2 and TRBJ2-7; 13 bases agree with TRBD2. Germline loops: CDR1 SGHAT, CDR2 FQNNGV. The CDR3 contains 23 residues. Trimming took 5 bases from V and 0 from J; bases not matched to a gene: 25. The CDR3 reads CASSRRAGGPRTSGSPPSYEQYF. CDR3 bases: TGTGCCAGCAGCAGACGGGCGGGGGGCCCACGGACTAGCGGGAGTCCCCCCTCCTACGAGCAGTACTTC.

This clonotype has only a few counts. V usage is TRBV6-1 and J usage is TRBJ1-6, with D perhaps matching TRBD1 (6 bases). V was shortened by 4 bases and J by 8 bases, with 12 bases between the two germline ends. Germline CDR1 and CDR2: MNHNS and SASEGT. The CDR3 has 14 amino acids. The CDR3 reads CASSARDNHSPLHF. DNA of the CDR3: TGTGCCAGCAGTGCCCGGGACAATCATTCACCCCTCCACTTT.

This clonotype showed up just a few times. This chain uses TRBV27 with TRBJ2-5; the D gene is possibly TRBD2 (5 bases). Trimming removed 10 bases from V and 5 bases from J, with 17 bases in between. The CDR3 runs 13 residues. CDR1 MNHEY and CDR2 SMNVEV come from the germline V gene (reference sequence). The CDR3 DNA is TGTGCCATTAACAAGGACGGGGTGGAGACCCAGTACTTC. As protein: CAINKDGVETQYF.

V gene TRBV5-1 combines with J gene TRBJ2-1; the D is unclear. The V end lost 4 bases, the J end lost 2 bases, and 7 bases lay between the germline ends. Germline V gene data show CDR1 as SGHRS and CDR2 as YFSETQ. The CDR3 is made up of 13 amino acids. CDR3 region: CASSIDTYNEQFF. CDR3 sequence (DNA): TGCGCCAGCAGCATCGACACCTACAATGAGCAGTTCTTC.

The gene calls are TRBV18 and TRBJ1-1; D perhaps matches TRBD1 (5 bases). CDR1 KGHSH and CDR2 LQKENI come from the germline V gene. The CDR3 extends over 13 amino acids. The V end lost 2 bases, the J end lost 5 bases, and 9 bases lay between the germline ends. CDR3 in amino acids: CASSPAGRTEAFF. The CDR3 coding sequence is TGTGCCAGCTCACCAGCAGGGAGGACTGAAGCTTTCTTT. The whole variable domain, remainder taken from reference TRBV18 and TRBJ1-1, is NAGVMQNPRHLVRRRGQEARLRCSPMKGHSHVYWYRQLPEEGLKFMVYLQKENIIDESGMPKERFSAEFPKEGPSILRIQQVVRGDSAAYFCASSPAGRTEAFFGQGTRLTVV.